The 5 T cell receptor beta chains below all came from one sample that was sequenced in a study of T cell changes during pregnancy in multiple sclerosis. This table comes from immunoSEQ multiplex PCR, and its TCRdb copy is limited to in-frame clones, with some not included. The data show roughly 40,000 clones, over 75% seen once. The sequencing used CD8+ T cells from peripheral blood mononuclear cells, collected before pregnancy. All receptors derive from a female donor with multiple sclerosis, enrolled in a pregnancy study.

This clone has a single count. The V and J genes are TRBV2 and TRBJ2-7; TRBD2 agrees at 8 bases. CDR1 and CDR2 from the germline V gene are SNHLY and FYNNEI. This CDR3 contains 15 residues. The junction had 9 bases not matched to a gene; V was cut back by 6 bases and J by 2 bases. This CDR3 reads CASRVWREAAYEQYF. The CDR3 DNA sequence: TGTGCCAGCAGAGTTTGGCGGGAGGCCGCCTACGAGCAGTACTTC.

The chain joins TRBV28 to TRBJ2-1, with 8 positions matching TRBD2. Looked up from germline, CDR1 is MDHEN and CDR2 is SYDVKM. The CDR3 covers 14 residues. V lost 5 bases and J lost 8; bases outside the gene matches: 8. The CDR3: CASSEGLVGDEQFF. CDR3 coding DNA: TGTGCCAGCAGTGAGGGACTAGTAGGGGATGAGCAGTTCTTC.

A few counts support this clone. The rearrangement joins TRBV28 to TRBJ2-2; 8 bases fit TRBD1. CDR3 size: 15 residues. From germline, CDR1 is MDHEN and CDR2 SYDVKM. V dropped 4 bases and J dropped 3; count of bases not matched to a gene: 4. The CDR3: CASSSGQGDTGELFF. For the CDR3, the DNA is TGTGCCAGCAGTTCCGGACAGGGTGACACCGGGGAGCTGTTTTTT.

The sample holds a few counts of this clone. This chain joins TRBV6-6 and TRBJ1-3, with no clear D. Trimming stripped 10 bases from V and 0 bases from J, with 4 bases between. The CDR3 runs to 11 residues. Germline V gives CDR1 MNHNY, CDR2 SVGAGI (reference sequence). The CDR3 bases are TGTGCCACCCTCTCTGGAAACACCATATATTTT. As protein: CATLSGNTIYF.

CDR3 coding DNA: TGTGCCAGCAGCTTGGGGACTAGCGGTTACGAGCAGTACTTC. This sequence encodes CASSLGTSGYEQYF. The chain recombines TRBV5-5 with TRBJ2-7, with 10 bases lining up with TRBD2. Germline V CDR1 and CDR2: SGHKS, YYEKEE (reference sequence). V dropped 0 bases and J dropped 4; count of bases not matched to a gene: 1. The CDR3 totals 14 residues.